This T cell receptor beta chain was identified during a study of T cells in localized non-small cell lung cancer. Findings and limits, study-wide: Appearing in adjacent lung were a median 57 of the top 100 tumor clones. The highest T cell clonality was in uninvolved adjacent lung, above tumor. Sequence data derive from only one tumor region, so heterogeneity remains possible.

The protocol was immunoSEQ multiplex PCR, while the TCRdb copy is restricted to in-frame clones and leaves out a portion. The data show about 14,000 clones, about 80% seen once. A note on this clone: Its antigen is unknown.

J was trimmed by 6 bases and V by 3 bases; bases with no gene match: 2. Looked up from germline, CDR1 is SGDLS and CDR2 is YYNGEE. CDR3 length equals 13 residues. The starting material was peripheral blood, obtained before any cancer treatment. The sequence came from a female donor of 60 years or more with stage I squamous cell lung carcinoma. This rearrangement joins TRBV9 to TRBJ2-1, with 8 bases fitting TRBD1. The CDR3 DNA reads TGTGCCAGCAGCGGCCAGGGGGCCAATGAGCAGTTCTTC. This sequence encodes CASSGQGANEQFF. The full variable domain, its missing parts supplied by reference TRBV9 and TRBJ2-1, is DSGVTQTPKHLITATGQRVTLRCSPRSGDLSVYWYQQSLDQGLQFLIQYYNGEERAKGNILERFSAQQFPDLHSELNLSSLELGDSALYFCASSGQGANEQFFGPGTRLTVL.